The rows below give T cell receptor beta chains drawn from one sample of a study of regulatory T cells in long-lasting Graves disease. TCRdb used MiXCR to reprocess the multiplex PCR reads, holding one entry per CDR3 protein. Of 650,000 to 850,000 distinct CDR3 sequences listed, around 30% are singletons. This sample comprised peripheral blood mononuclear cells (PBMCs), obtained when the disease was refractory, from a patient treated with antithyroid drugs. The receptors originated from a female donor with Graves disease. CDR3s include the opening cysteine and the closing phenylalanine or tryptophan. D genes are given only for firm matches. Clone sizes are given selectively: once, few, many, or a class where the clone is expanded.

>.|TRBJ1-2|.|TRBV25-1
CASSDQSNYGYTF
TGTGCCAGCAGTGACCAATCTAACTATGGCTACACCTTC
>many|TRBJ1-1|.|TRBV20-1
CSARHTRVEAFF
TGCAGTGCTAGACACACCAGGGTGGAGGCTTTCTTT
>.|TRBJ1-1|.|TRBV27
CASSLVQGIGVTEAFF
TGTGCCAGCAGTTTAGTTCAGGGCATTGGGGTCACTGAAGCTTTCTTT
>.|TRBJ1-2|TRBD1|TRBV29-1
CSVTPGQGGGYTF
TGCAGCGTTACGCCGGGACAGGGGGGTGGCTACACCTTC
>few|TRBJ1-1|.|TRBV12-3/TRBV12-4
CASSSPVGVNTEAFF
TGTGCCAGCAGTTCCCCCGTTGGGGTGAACACTGAAGCTTTCTTT
>.|TRBJ1-5|.|TRBV20-1
CSAPDPQTVGNQPQHF
TGCAGTGCTCCGGACCCTCAGACAGTGGGCAATCAGCCCCAGCATTTT
>.|TRBJ2-5|.|TRBV28
CASSQEVERGGETQYF
TGTGCCAGCAGCCAAGAGGTAGAAAGGGGTGGAGAGACCCAGTACTTC
>.|TRBJ2-7|TRBD2|TRBV20-1
CSAPGTSGSTYEQYF
TGCAGTGCTCCCGGGACTAGCGGGAGCACCTACGAGCAGTACTTC
>many|TRBJ2-7|TRBD2|TRBV12-3/TRBV12-4
CASSPQGTSGGYEQYF
TGTGCCAGCAGTCCTCAAGGGACTAGCGGGGGCTACGAGCAGTACTTC
>few|TRBJ2-7|.|TRBV29-1
CSVLRGSEQYF
TGCAGCGTTCTAAGGGGATCCGAGCAGTACTTC
>few|TRBJ1-5|TRBD1|TRBV28
CASGDSRNQPQHF
TGTGCCAGCGGGGACAGCCGCAATCAGCCCCAGCATTTT
>.|TRBJ1-6|.|TRBV14
CASSQSGWASYNSPLHF
TGTGCCAGCAGTCAAAGCGGGTGGGCCTCCTATAATTCACCCCTCCACTTT
>.|TRBJ1-2|TRBD1|TRBV30
CAWSVAGGQGYTF
TGTGCCTGGAGTGTAGCAGGGGGCCAGGGCTACACCTTC
>.|TRBJ2-1|TRBD2|TRBV3-1
CASSPRGLAGDSYNEQFF
TGTGCCAGCAGCCCCCGCGGACTAGCGGGAGATTCCTACAATGAGCAGTTCTTC
>few|TRBJ1-1|.|TRBV3-1
CASSPERINTEAFF
TGTGCCAGCAGCCCTGAGCGGATCAACACTGAAGCTTTCTTT
>.|TRBJ2-2|TRBD1|TRBV5-1
CASSLVGTGGAGELFF
TGCGCCAGCAGCTTGGTTGGGACAGGGGGAGCCGGGGAGCTGTTTTTT
>few|TRBJ1-1|TRBD1|TRBV6-1
CASKDRGDTEAFF
TGTGCCAGCAAGGACAGGGGGGACACTGAAGCTTTCTTT
>.|TRBJ1-1|.|TRBV27
CASMDRAGVTNTEAFF
TGTGCCAGCATGGACCGAGCGGGGGTCACGAACACTGAAGCTTTCTTT
>.|TRBJ1-2|TRBD1|TRBV28
CASSPLTGGAEGYTF
TGTGCCAGCAGTCCCCTGACAGGGGGCGCGGAAGGCTACACCTTC
>few|TRBJ1-5|TRBD1|TRBV5-5
CASSLLGQNQPQHF
TGTGCCAGCAGCTTGTTGGGACAGAATCAGCCCCAGCATTTT
>.|TRBJ2-5|TRBD1|TRBV15
CATSRKDREETQYF
TGTGCCACCAGCAGAAAGGACAGGGAAGAGACCCAGTACTTC
>.|TRBJ1-2|.|TRBV25-1
CASSESLNYGYTF
TGTGCCAGCAGTGAATCTCTCAACTATGGCTACACCTTC
>.|TRBJ2-2|.|TRBV13
CASSPDGANTGELFF
TGTGCCAGCAGCCCGGACGGGGCGAACACCGGGGAGCTGTTTTTT
>few|TRBJ2-7|TRBD2|TRBV20-1
CSAPGLAGEGGEQYF
TGCAGTGCTCCCGGACTAGCGGGAGAGGGAGGGGAGCAGTACTTC
>.|TRBJ1-5|.|TRBV9
CASSVEGTFNQPQHF
TGTGCCAGCAGCGTAGAAGGGACGTTCAATCAGCCCCAGCATTTT
>many|TRBJ1-6|.|TRBV13
CASSLTANNSPLHF
TGTGCCAGCAGCCTGACGGCAAATAATTCACCCCTCCACTTT
>.|TRBJ1-1|TRBD1|TRBV19
CASSSDRVTEAFF
TGTGCCAGTAGTTCGGACAGGGTAACTGAAGCTTTCTTT